What follows are 14 T cell receptor beta chains derived from one specimen sequenced in a study of CXCR3-negative and CXCR3-positive naive CD8 T cells. Study-level findings and limits: CXCR3-negative naive cells had less hydrophobic TRB CDR3s than did CXCR3-positive naive cells.

These receptors have no known antigen. UMI-labeled 5' RACE TRB cDNA libraries were prepared from the cells. TCRdb re-called the 5' RACE reads and gives one entry per CDR3 protein, without DNA. The table gives under 75,000 distinct CDR3 sequences; the top ten clones make up roughly 0.73% of it. Specimen: naive CXCR3+ CD8+ T cells from blood. The subset: CD45RO-CCR7+CD27+CD95- naive CD8+ T cells expressing CXCR3 (TNR3+). The receptors derive from a human donor in good health. Some clones in this sample may be carry-over from other donors' samples.

The chain is built from TRBV29-1 and TRBJ2-3; TCRdb calls TRBD1, which cannot be checked without DNA. Germline assignment: CDR1 SQVTM and CDR2 ANQGSEA. CDR3 length: 17 amino acids. This CDR3 is CSVEDLVGAYDTDTQYF.

The chain recombines TRBV7-9 with TRBJ2-3; as DNA is missing, the TRBD1 call by TCRdb cannot be tested. The CDR3 totals 14 residues. Per germline, CDR1 SEHNR and CDR2 FQNEAQ (reference sequence). CDR3 protein: CASGWTGERDTQYF.

V usage is TRBV12-3 or TRBV12-4 and J usage is TRBJ1-2; TCRdb picks TRBD1, but there is no DNA to check that call. This CDR3 is built from 15 residues. CDR3 region: CASSLLAGDKGGYTF.

The CDR3 reads CASSFASRGPSYNEQFF. The chain employs TRBV12-3 or TRBV12-4 and TRBJ2-1; TCRdb's assignment of TRBD1 cannot be checked, as there is no DNA. CDR3 length equals 17 residues.

This CDR3 is CSATLGYASTDTQYF. The genes are TRBV20-1 and TRBJ2-3. The length of the CDR3 is 15 residues. Germline V gene sequence: CDR1 DFQATT, CDR2 SNEGSKA (reference sequence).

The chain combines TRBV15 with TRBJ2-1. The CDR3 sequence is 16 residues long. Germline lookup yields CDR1 LNHNV and CDR2 YYDKDF (reference sequence). The CDR3 reads CATSRDFASSYNKQFF.

The chain recombines TRBV18 with TRBJ2-5; TCRdb lists TRBD1, though no DNA is available to test this call. CDR3 length equals 17 residues. CDR1 and CDR2 from the germline V gene are KGHSH and LQKENI. CDR3: CASSPLSAGDYQETQYF. Drawing the rest from reference TRBV18 and TRBJ2-5, the complete variable domain is NAGVMQNPRHLVRRRGQEARLRCSPMKGHSHVYWYRQLPEEGLKFMVYLQKENIIDESGMPKERFSAEFPKEGPSILRIQQVVRGDSAAYFCASSPLSAGDYQETQYFGPGTRLLVL.

V and J are TRBV7-7 and TRBJ2-1; TCRdb's assignment of TRBD1 cannot be checked, as there is no DNA. The CDR3 consists of 22 residues. The germline V gene has CDR1 SSHAT and CDR2 FNYEAQ (reference sequence). CDR3 residues: CASSLAYGGATGEISSYNEQFF.

The CDR3 spells CASSGFYTGELFF. V and J are TRBV2 and TRBJ2-2. The CDR3 loop spans 13 amino acids. The germline CDR1 and CDR2 sequences are SNHLY and FYNNEI.

The chain carries TRBV12-3 or TRBV12-4 and TRBJ2-7; the TCRdb call, TRBD1, lacks DNA for checking. The CDR3 is 14 amino acids. CDR3 loop: CASSPPDRDYEQYF.

The chain is built from TRBV7-8 and TRBJ1-1. The CDR3 is 17 amino acids. CDR1 SGHVS and CDR2 FQNEAQ come from the germline V gene. The CDR3 is CASSLGWLQESYTEAFF.

The V and J genes are TRBV20-1 and TRBJ2-7. Germline V gene sequence: CDR1 DFQATT, CDR2 SNEGSKA (reference sequence). This CDR3 is built from 13 residues. The CDR3 sequence is CSARETSSYEQYF.

The V gene is TRBV10-2, the J gene TRBJ1-2. This CDR3 contains 13 residues. Germline V lookup: CDR1 WSHSY, CDR2 SAAADI. This CDR3 reads CASSDQPNYGYTF.

The V call is TRBV21-1, the J call TRBJ1-1. TRBV21-1 is shown as a pseudogene. The CDR3 covers 13 residues. The CDR3 reads CASIECMNTEAFF.